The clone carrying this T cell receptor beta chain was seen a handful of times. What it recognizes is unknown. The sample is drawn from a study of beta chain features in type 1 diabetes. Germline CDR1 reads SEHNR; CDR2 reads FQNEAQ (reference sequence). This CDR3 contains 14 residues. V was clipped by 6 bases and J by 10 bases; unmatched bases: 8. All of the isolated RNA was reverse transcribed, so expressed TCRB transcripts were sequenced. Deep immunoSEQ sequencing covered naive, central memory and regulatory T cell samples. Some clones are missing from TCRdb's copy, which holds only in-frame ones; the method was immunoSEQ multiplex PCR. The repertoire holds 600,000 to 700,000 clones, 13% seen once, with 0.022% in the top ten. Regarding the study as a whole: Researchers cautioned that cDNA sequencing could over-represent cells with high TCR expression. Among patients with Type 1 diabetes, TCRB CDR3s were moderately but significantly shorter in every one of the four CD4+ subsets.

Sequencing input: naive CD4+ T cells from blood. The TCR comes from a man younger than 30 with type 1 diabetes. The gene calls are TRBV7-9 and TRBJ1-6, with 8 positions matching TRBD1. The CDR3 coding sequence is TGTGCCAGCAGTTTTAAAGACAGGGGCTCACCCCTCCACTTT. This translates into CASSFKDRGSPLHF.